The T cell receptor beta chain described here comes from a study of early T cells in non-severe SARS-CoV-2 infection. Findings of the study overall: There was a bias toward anti-spike CD8 responses in VDJdb matching, which missed private and CD4 specificities.

This clonotype came up many times. As yet, its antigen is unknown. MiXCR, applied by TCRdb to the 5' RACE reads, yields one record per CDR3 protein. Among about 15,000 distinct CDR3 sequences listed, 4.5% to 6% were seen once. This receptor was taken from an adult who was a healthcare worker with PCR-confirmed SARS-CoV-2 infection or an uninfected control (not recorded which). The specimen was whole blood, collected at baseline.

Written as DNA, the CDR3 is TGTGCCACCAGTGATGTAACAATAGAACAAGAGACCCAGTACTTC. It is translated as CATSDVTIEQETQYF. The chain couples TRBV24-1 to TRBJ2-5, with D unclear. V was cut by 3 bases and J by 2 bases, with 12 bases left in between. This CDR3 spans 15 amino acids. The germline V gene encodes CDR1 KGHDR and CDR2 SFDVKD.